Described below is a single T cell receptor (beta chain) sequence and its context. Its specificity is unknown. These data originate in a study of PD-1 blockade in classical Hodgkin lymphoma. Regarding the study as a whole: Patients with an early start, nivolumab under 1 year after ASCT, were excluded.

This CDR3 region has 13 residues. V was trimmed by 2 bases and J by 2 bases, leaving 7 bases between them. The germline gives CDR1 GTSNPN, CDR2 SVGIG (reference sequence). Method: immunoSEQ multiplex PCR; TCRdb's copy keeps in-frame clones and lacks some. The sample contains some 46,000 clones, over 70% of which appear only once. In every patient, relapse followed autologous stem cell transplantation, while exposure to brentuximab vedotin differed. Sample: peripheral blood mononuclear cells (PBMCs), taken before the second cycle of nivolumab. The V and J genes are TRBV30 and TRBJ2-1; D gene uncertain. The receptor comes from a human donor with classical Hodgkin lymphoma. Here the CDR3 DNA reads TGTGCCTGGAGTTTAGGAACCTACAATGAGCAGTTCTTC. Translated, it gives CAWSLGTYNEQFF.